Below are 8 T cell receptor beta chains sequenced from a single sample in a study of blood T cell repertoires in COVID-19. This table comes from immunoSEQ multiplex PCR, and its TCRdb copy is limited to in-frame clones, with some not included. This table holds roughly 100,000 clones, around 84% found once. Sequencing used peripheral blood. Source of these receptors: a man between 45 and 60 years old with active or convalescent COVID-19.

This clone was recorded only once. The V gene is TRBV6-4, the J gene TRBJ2-2; D unresolved. The CDR3 spans 15 residues. Looked up from germline, CDR1 is MRHNA and CDR2 is SNTAGT. The V and J ends lost 2 bases and 2 bases respectively, with 9 bases between them. CDR3 nucleotides: TGTGCCAGCAGTGACCGGCCAGGCAACACCGGGGAGCTGTTTTTT. This sequence encodes CASSDRPGNTGELFF.

The V and J genes are TRBV7-8 and TRBJ2-5, with a weak D call TRBD2 (7 bases). From germline, CDR1 is SGHVS and CDR2 FQNEAQ. Trimming left V 5 bases short and J 0 bases short, with 13 bases between. The CDR3 spans 15 residues. CDR3 protein: CASSRGGGYQETQYF. DNA of the CDR3: TGTGCCAGCAGCCGAGGCGGGGGCTACCAAGAGACCCAGTACTTC.

The chain joins TRBV12-3 or TRBV12-4 to TRBJ1-3, with TRBD1 as a possible D gene (5 bases). The CDR3 extends over 12 amino acids. V gave up 5 bases and J gave up 8 bases, with 10 bases separating them. The CDR3 DNA reads as TGTGCCAGCAGTCAAGACAGTTACACCATATATTTT. This gives the protein CASSQDSYTIYF.

This sequence joins TRBV7-9 and TRBJ2-7, with TRBD1 matching 8 bases. Germline V gene sequence: CDR1 SEHNR, CDR2 FQNEAQ (reference sequence). V was pared by 3 bases and J by 4 bases, with 5 bases of the junction left unmatched. CDR3 size: 14 residues. For the CDR3, the DNA is TGTGCCAGCAGCTTCTCGACAGGGGAGTACGAGCAGTACGTC. As protein: CASSFSTGEYEQYV.

V gene TRBV7-2 combines with J gene TRBJ2-3, with D perhaps matching TRBD2 (6 bases). Germline lookup yields CDR1 SGHTA and CDR2 FQGNSA. CDR3 size: 15 residues. Trimming stripped 1 base from V and 2 bases from J, with 10 bases between. CDR3 loop: CASSLGGANTDTQYF. CDR3 DNA sequence: TGTGCCAGCAGCTTAGGCGGGGCGAACACAGATACGCAGTATTTT. The full variable domain, with the rest looked up from reference TRBV7-2 and TRBJ2-3, is GAGVSQSPSNKVTEKGKDVELRCDPISGHTALYWYRQSLGQGLEFLIYFQGNSAPDKSGLPSDRFSAERTGGSVSTLTIQRTQQEDSAVYLCASSLGGANTDTQYFGPGTRLTVL.

The chain employs TRBV13 and TRBJ1-1, with unresolved D. Trimming removed 0 bases at V and 4 bases at J, with 6 bases between. Germline V gene lookup returns CDR1 PRHDT and CDR2 FYEKMQ (reference sequence). This CDR3 comprises 13 residues. CDR3 region: CASSLGGGTEAFF. The CDR3 DNA reads as TGTGCCAGCAGCTTAGGAGGAGGCACTGAAGCTTTCTTT.

The chain has TRBV21-1 and TRBJ1-5; the D segment call TRBD1 is taken from the table without a DNA check. TRBV21-1 is given as a pseudogene. The CDR3 has 14 residues. Here the CDR3 DNA reads TGTGCCAGCAGCAAACCGGGACAAAATCAGCCCCAGCATTTT. It translates to CASSKPGQNQPQHF.

This chain joins TRBV6-6 and TRBJ1-3, with 7 nucleotides matching TRBD1. CDR1 is MNHNY and CDR2 is SVGAGI in the germline V gene (reference sequence). This CDR3 is built from 14 residues. V was pared by 9 bases and J by 0 bases, with 5 bases of the junction left unmatched. CDR3 nucleotides: TGTGCCAGTTTGACAGGGAACTCTGGAAACACCATATATTTT. It specifies CASLTGNSGNTIYF.